What follows are 9 T cell receptor beta chains derived from one specimen sequenced in a study of CD8 T cells in Susac syndrome (dated by TCRdb to the late 2010s). Libraries were made using the immunoSEQ multiplex PCR assay. RNA was extracted using the RNeasy kit, and about 0.45 to 1 microgram was reverse transcribed with random hexamers. TCRdb trimmed the raw reads at Q25, called clones with MiXCR and kept productive beta chains. One record per CDR3 amino acid sequence lists the most common genes and DNA. The sample includes 140,000 or so distinct CDR3 sequences, with approximately 95% observed a single time. The biggest ten clones account for over 0.075% of the sample. Material for sequencing was CD4+ T cells from PBMCs. The receptor set was obtained from a human donor with Susac syndrome.

The chain carries TRBV20-1 and TRBJ2-2; D is uncertain. Looked up from germline, CDR1 is DFQATT and CDR2 is SNEGSKA (reference sequence). Trimming took 1 base from V and 16 from J, leaving 19 bases between them. There are 13 residues in the CDR3. CDR3 region: CSARAFEGLNPFF. Written as DNA, the CDR3 is TGCAGTGCTAGAGCCTTCGAAGGTTTGAATCCGTTTTTT.

V gene TRBV20-1 combines with J gene TRBJ2-5; D remains unclear. V was cut by 0 bases and J by 5 bases, with 1 base left in between. Germline CDR1 DFQATT, CDR2 SNEGSKA (reference sequence). The length of the CDR3 is 10 residues. The CDR3 DNA reads TGCAGTGCTAGAGACGAGACCCAGTACTTC. Its translation is CSARDETQYF.

This sequence joins TRBV6-5 and TRBJ2-3; the match to TRBD2 covers 10 bases. The CDR3 length is 16 residues. Germline assignment: CDR1 MNHEY and CDR2 SVGAGI. Germline trimming cut 5 bases from V and 1 base from J; bases unmatched to any gene: 6. The CDR3 DNA reads as TGTGCCAGCAGTCGCCTCGGGACTAGCGGCACAGATACGCAGTATTTT. It encodes CASSRLGTSGTDTQYF.

This rearrangement joins TRBV20-1 to TRBJ1-2, with D tentatively TRBD1 (6 bases). Germline-derived CDR1 and CDR2 are DFQATT and SNEGSKA (reference sequence). The V end lost 3 bases, the J end lost 3 bases, and 8 bases lay between the germline ends. CDR3 size: 12 residues. CDR3 sequence reads: CSASRQDYGYTF. CDR3 sequence (DNA): TGCAGTGCTAGCCGACAGGACTATGGCTACACCTTC.

The chain carries TRBV11-2 and TRBJ1-2; D not certain. Trimming removed 5 bases at V and 6 bases at J, with 10 bases between. CDR3 size: 12 residues. Per the germline V gene, CDR1 is SGHAT and CDR2 is FQNNGV. This CDR3 reads CASSRSGDGYTF. CDR3 in DNA: TGTGCCAGCAGCCGGAGCGGGGATGGCTACACCTTC.

The chain uses TRBV7-9 and TRBJ1-5; D remains unclear. The germline V gene encodes CDR1 SEHNR and CDR2 FQNEAQ (reference sequence). The V end was cut by 5 bases, the J end by 0 bases, with 5 bases between. The CDR3 runs to 13 residues. CDR3 sequence reads: CASSRISNQPQHF. CDR3 DNA: TGTGCCAGCAGCCGGATTAGCAATCAGCCCCAGCATTTT.

The chain carries TRBV6-5 and TRBJ1-2; D gene ambiguous. Trimming took 10 bases from V and 1 from J, leaving 13 bases between them. The germline gives CDR1 MNHEY, CDR2 SVGAGI. The length of the CDR3 is 13 residues. This CDR3 is CATSRGGNYGYTF. CDR3 bases: TGTGCCACCAGCCGGGGAGGTAACTATGGCTACACCTTC.

The chain is built from TRBV15 and TRBJ2-1; no firm D call. CDR1 and CDR2 from the germline V gene are LNHNV and YYDKDF (reference sequence). This CDR3 has 15 residues. V was cut by 0 bases and J by 0 bases, with 6 bases left in between. The CDR3 nucleotides read TGTGCCACCAGCAGAGATCAGAACTCCTACAATGAGCAGTTCTTC. This encodes CATSRDQNSYNEQFF.

The V gene is TRBV11-2, the J gene TRBJ2-2, with 11 bases identical to TRBD2. Trimming took 3 bases from V and 1 from J; bases not matched to a gene: 4. Germline CDR1 is SGHAT and CDR2 is FQNNGV. This CDR3 spans 17 amino acids. DNA for the CDR3: TGTGCCAGCAGCTTCCGTCTAGCGGGAGGGAACACCGGGGAGCTGTTTTTT. This encodes CASSFRLAGGNTGELFF.